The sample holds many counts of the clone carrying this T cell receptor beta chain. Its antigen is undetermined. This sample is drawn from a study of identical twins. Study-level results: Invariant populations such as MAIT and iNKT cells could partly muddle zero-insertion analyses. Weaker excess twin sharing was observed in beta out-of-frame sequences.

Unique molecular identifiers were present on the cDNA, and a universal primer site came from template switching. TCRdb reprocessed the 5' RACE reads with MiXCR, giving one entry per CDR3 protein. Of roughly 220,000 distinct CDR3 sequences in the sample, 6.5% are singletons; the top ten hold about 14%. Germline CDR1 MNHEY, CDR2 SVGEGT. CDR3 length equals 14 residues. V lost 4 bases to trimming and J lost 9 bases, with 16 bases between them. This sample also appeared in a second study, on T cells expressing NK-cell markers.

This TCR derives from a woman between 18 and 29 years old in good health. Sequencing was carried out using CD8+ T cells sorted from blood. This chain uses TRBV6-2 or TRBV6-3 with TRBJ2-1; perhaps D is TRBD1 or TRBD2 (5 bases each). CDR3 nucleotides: TGTGCCAGCAGTTCCGGGACCTCACCGGGTGAGCAGTTCTTC. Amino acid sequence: CASSSGTSPGEQFF.